Listed below are T cell receptor beta chains from one sample, sequenced in a study of brain metastases from non-small cell lung cancer. Some clones are missing from TCRdb's copy, which holds only in-frame ones; the method was immunoSEQ multiplex PCR. Among some 3,400 clones, around 95% were seen once, and the ten largest hold approximately 2.1%. The source material was tumor-adjacent normal tissue. Source of these receptors: a donor at least 40 years old with non-small cell lung cancer. Each CDR3 is given with its conserved first and last residue. The D gene is left open where the match is weak. Clone size is stated in some rows and not others, as once, few, many or a class when expanded.

TRBJ2-3 | 16 | TRBV6-2/TRBV6-3 | TRBD1 | NA | TGTGCCAGCAGTTACCCGACAGGGAAGAAAACAGATACGCAGTATTTT | CASSYPTGKKTDTQYF
TRBJ2-4 | 13 | TRBV6-5 | NA | NA | TGTGCCAGCAGGGAGACTATATCCGACAGAGGGGACTTC | CASRETISDRGDF
TRBJ2-1 | 14 | TRBV27 | NA | NA | TGTGCCAGCAGGGATGGGGGGCTGAGCAATGAGCAGTTCTTC | CASRDGGLSNEQFF
TRBJ2-7 | 13 | TRBV27 | NA | NA | TGTGCCAGCAGTGCGGGTCTTACCTACGAGCAGTACTTC | CASSAGLTYEQYF
TRBJ2-5 | 17 | TRBV10-3 | TRBD2 | NA | TGTGCCATCAGTGACCCCGGGACTAGCGGGAATACGGAGACCCAGTACTTC | CAISDPGTSGNTETQYF
TRBJ2-7 | 13 | TRBV3-1/TRBV3-2 | NA | NA | TGTGCCAGCAGCCAATTTAATGGTTATGAGCAGTACTTC | CASSQFNGYEQYF
TRBJ2-1 | 15 | TRBV7-9 | NA | NA | TGTGCCAGCAGCCGACCGGGCCTCGCGCGGAATGAGCAGTTCTTC | CASSRPGLARNEQFF
TRBJ2-7 | 14 | TRBV6-2/TRBV6-3 | NA | NA | TGTGCCAGCAGTTTGAACTACCCCGGCGGCGAGCAGTACTTC | CASSLNYPGGEQYF
TRBJ1-5 | 18 | TRBV28 | TRBD1 | NA | TGTGCCAGCAGCTCTTCTGCCAACGGGACAGGGGATTATCAGCCCCAGCATTTT | CASSSSANGTGDYQPQHF
TRBJ2-2 | 14 | TRBV3-1/TRBV3-2 | NA | NA | TGTGCCAGCAGCCTCGGATTTTCCACCGGGGAGCTGTTTTTT | CASSLGFSTGELFF
TRBJ1-6 | 16 | TRBV3-1/TRBV3-2 | TRBD1 | NA | TGTGCCAGCAGCCAAGTAGAGACAGGGACGTATTCACCCCTCCACTTT | CASSQVETGTYSPLHF
TRBJ2-1 | 16 | TRBV6-2/TRBV6-3 | NA | NA | TGTGCCAGCAGTTACCAGGTGGGGGTCATCTACAATGAGCAATTCTTC | CASSYQVGVIYNEQFF
TRBJ2-1 | 15 | TRBV6-5 | TRBD2 | NA | TGTGCCAGCAGTCCCCTAGCGGGGATTGACAATGAGCAGTTCTTC | CASSPLAGIDNEQFF
TRBJ2-1 | 14 | TRBV9 | NA | NA | TGTGCCAGCAGCGTAGAGGATAGTCACAATGAGCAGTTCTTC | CASSVEDSHNEQFF
TRBJ2-2 | 15 | TRBV2 | NA | once | TGTGCCAGCAGTGATAGGGACGACCCTACCGGGGAGCTGTTTTTT | CASSDRDDPTGELFF
TRBJ2-2 | 16 | TRBV3-1/TRBV3-2 | TRBD2 | NA | TGTGCCAGCAGCCAACTAGCGGGGGCTCAGACCGGGGAGCTGTTTTTT | CASSQLAGAQTGELFF
TRBJ2-3 | 16 | TRBV15 | TRBD2 | NA | TGTGCCACCAACCCCGGCGGGGGGAGTTTCACAGATACGCAGTATTTT | CATNPGGGSFTDTQYF
TRBJ1-1 | 12 | TRBV12-3/TRBV12-4 | NA | NA | TGTGCCAGCAGTTTAAATCCAGTTGAAGCTTTCTTT | CASSLNPVEAFF
TRBJ2-2 | 19 | TRBV7-2 | TRBD2 | NA | TGTGCTAGCAGCCCGGGGACTAGCGGGGGGATACCGAACACCGGGGAGCTGTTTTTT | CASSPGTSGGIPNTGELFF
TRBJ1-1 | 13 | TRBV11-3 | NA | NA | TGTGCCAGCAGCTTACAGGGGAACACTGAAGCTTTCTTT | CASSLQGNTEAFF
TRBJ2-3 | 17 | TRBV19 | NA | NA | TGTGCCAGTAGTATCTACCCCGGGGGCCTCAACACAGATACGCAGTATTTT | CASSIYPGGLNTDTQYF
TRBJ1-2 | 17 | TRBV4-2 | TRBD1 | NA | TGTGCCAGCAGCCAGGAACTTCAGACAGGGCCGAACTATGGCTACACCTTC | CASSQELQTGPNYGYTF
TRBJ2-7 | 12 | TRBV2 | TRBD1 | NA | TGTGCCAAGGGGGACAGGGGAGAGAAGCAGTACTTC | CAKGDRGEKQYF
TRBJ2-2 | 15 | TRBV9 | NA | NA | TGTGCCAGCAGCGGCCTGTCGGGGAACACCGGGGAGCTATTTTTT | CASSGLSGNTGELFF
TRBJ2-7 | 15 | TRBV7-8 | TRBD2 | NA | TGTGCCAGCAGCCCCCGGGAGGGGCCTTCCTACGAGCAGTACTTC | CASSPREGPSYEQYF
TRBJ2-1 | 17 | TRBV10-1 | TRBD1 | once | TGCGCCAGCAGACTTGGACAGGGGCCGACCTCCTACAATGAGCAGTTCTTC | CASRLGQGPTSYNEQFF
TRBJ1-2 | 16 | TRBV19 | NA | NA | TGTGCCAGTAGTGCCCAGGGGAAAGGGTCGAACTATGGCTACACTTTC | CASSAQGKGSNYGYTF
TRBJ1-1 | 14 | TRBV7-3 | TRBD1 | NA | TGTGCCAGCAGCTTAAGTCAGGGGGCCACTGAAGCTTTCTTT | CASSLSQGATEAFF
TRBJ2-3 | 13 | TRBV4-3 | NA | NA | TGCGCCAGCAGCCAGGGCTCCGCGGATACGCAGTATTTT | CASSQGSADTQYF
TRBJ1-1 | 14 | TRBV14 | NA | NA | TGTGCCAGCAGCCAAGTTGACAGGAACACTGAAGCTTTCTTT | CASSQVDRNTEAFF
TRBJ1-1 | 15 | TRBV6-1 | NA | NA | TGTGCCAGCAGTGACCGGAGCCAAAAGAACACTGAAGCTTTCTTT | CASSDRSQKNTEAFF
TRBJ2-7 | 14 | TRBV10-3 | NA | once | TGTGCCATCAGGGCCCGGGACTCCAGCTACGAACAGTACTTC | CAIRARDSSYEQYF
TRBJ2-2 | 17 | TRBV1 | NA | once | TGCACCAGCAGCCATGTCAGTTCGGGAGGCTGCACCGGGGAGCTGTTTTTT | CTSSHVSSGGCTGELFF
TRBJ2-7 | 11 | TRBV12-3/TRBV12-4 | NA | NA | TGTGCCAGCAGTTTAAGGGGGGAGCAGTACTTC | CASSLRGEQYF
TRBJ1-1 | 14 | TRBV18 | NA | NA | TGTGCCAACAGACCCCCCCTTGAGAACACTGAAGCTTTCTTT | CANRPPLENTEAFF
TRBJ1-6 | 16 | TRBV15 | TRBD1 | NA | TGTGCCACCAGCAGAGGGGGTACAGGGGGGAATTCACCCCTCCACTTT | CATSRGGTGGNSPLHF
TRBJ2-5 | 12 | TRBV7-5 | NA | NA | TGTGTCAGAAGCGCCTCGAGGAGCGGGCGGTACTTC | CVRSASRSGRYF
TRBJ1-2 | 13 | TRBV2 | NA | NA | TGTGCCAGCAGCAACACGGGTCGGGACGGCTACACCTTC | CASSNTGRDGYTF
TRBJ1-4 | 15 | TRBV5-6 | TRBD1 | NA | TGTGCCAGCAGCTATAGGGGGCGATTTGGGGAAAAACTGTTTTTT | CASSYRGRFGEKLFF
TRBJ2-7 | 15 | TRBV7-9 | NA | few | TGTGCCAGCAGCTCAGCAGGCAGGGAGTGGTACGAGCAGTACTTC | CASSSAGREWYEQYF
TRBJ2-7 | 14 | TRBV13 | NA | NA | TGTGCCAGCAGCTTAGGCCGCGGTGCCTACGAGCAGTACTTC | CASSLGRGAYEQYF
TRBJ2-7 | 11 | TRBV28 | NA | NA | TGTGCCAGCGGCAGCGCTGCGGAGCAGTACTTC | CASGSAAEQYF
TRBJ2-3 | 13 | TRBV30 | TRBD2 | NA | TGTGCCTCCCTAGCGGGAGGAACAGATACGCAGTATTTT | CASLAGGTDTQYF
TRBJ1-2 | 13 | TRBV28 | NA | NA | TGTGCCAGCAGTCCCACGGGGGCCTATGGCTACACCTTC | CASSPTGAYGYTF